The next 7 T cell receptor beta chains were all read from a single sample in a study of blood T cells in healthy people across ages. Sample-barcoded 5' priming and a J-beta primer mix drove a second PCR of about 7 to 12 cycles. TCRdb ran MiXCR on the 5' RACE reads and lists one entry per CDR3 protein. The sample yields roughly 730,000 distinct CDR3 sequences, more than 50% seen once. The sample taken for sequencing was blood. The receptor source for this set is a man in his forties or fifties in good health.

This clonotype was counted only a few times. This rearrangement joins TRBV24-1 to TRBJ1-6; a possible D gene is TRBD1 (5 bases). V lost 7 bases, J lost 6 bases, and 9 bases lay in between. The germline CDR1 and CDR2 sequences are KGHDR and SFDVKD. The CDR3 is 13 residues long. DNA for the CDR3: TGTGCCACCAGCGTGGGGGTTAATTCACCCCTCCACTTT. It yields the protein CATSVGVNSPLHF.

The chain has TRBV29-1 and TRBJ2-7; D may be TRBD1 (5 bases). This CDR3 is built from 14 residues. Germline V gene sequence: CDR1 SQVTM, CDR2 ANQGSEA. V shed 4 bases and J shed 1 base, with 14 bases lying between them. The CDR3 bases are TGCAGCGTTGGTCCCAGGGCGCGGTCCTACGAGCAGTACTTC. Translated: CSVGPRARSYEQYF.

This chain connects TRBV5-4 to TRBJ2-3, with 10 positions matching TRBD2. The V gene's germline CDR1 is SGHNT and CDR2 YYREEE (reference sequence). J was trimmed by 6 bases and V by 2 bases; bases with no gene match: 9. The CDR3 runs to 16 residues. The CDR3 is CASSFWSTSGRDTQYF. Written as DNA, the CDR3 is TGTGCCAGCAGCTTCTGGTCGACTAGCGGGCGCGATACGCAGTATTTT.

The V gene is TRBV9, the J gene TRBJ2-1, with 9 nucleotides matching TRBD2. With V trimmed by 0 bases and J by 9 bases, 13 bases remained unmatched. The CDR3 covers 17 residues. Germline CDR1 and CDR2: SGDLS and YYNGEE. CDR3 amino acids: CASSVEVISGSSSEQFF. The CDR3 coding sequence is TGTGCCAGCAGCGTAGAAGTGATTAGCGGGAGCAGCAGTGAGCAGTTCTTC. The entire variable domain, with the rest obtained from reference TRBV9 and TRBJ2-1, is as follows: DSGVTQTPKHLITATGQRVTLRCSPRSGDLSVYWYQQSLDQGLQFLIQYYNGEERAKGNILERFSAQQFPDLHSELNLSSLELGDSALYFCASSVEVISGSSSEQFFGPGTRLTVL.

The chain joins TRBV18 to TRBJ2-7, with 7 bases matching TRBD1. The germline V gene has CDR1 KGHSH and CDR2 LQKENI. CDR3 length equals 15 residues. V lost 1 base to trimming and J lost 3 bases; unmatched junction nucleotides: 6. CDR3 in DNA: TGTGCCAGCTCACCACGGACAGGTTTGAACTACGAGCAGTACTTC. Its translation is CASSPRTGLNYEQYF.

The V and J genes are TRBV5-1 and TRBJ2-7; D ambiguous. The CDR3 extends over 13 amino acids. In germline, CDR1 is SGHRS, CDR2 YFSETQ. Trimming shortened V by 0 bases and J by 3 bases, and 7 bases separated the two germline ends. CDR3 DNA sequence: TGCGCCAGCAGCTTGGGTCACGGCTACGAGCAGTACTTC. It codes for CASSLGHGYEQYF. Complete variable domain (other parts from reference TRBV5-1 and TRBJ2-7): KAGVTQTPRYLIKTRGQQVTLSCSPISGHRSVSWYQQTPGQGLQFLFEYFSETQRNKGNFPGRFSGRQFSNSRSEMNVSTLELGDSALYLCASSLGHGYEQYFGPGTRLTVT.

This chain links TRBV13 with TRBJ2-1; D not certain. CDR3 length: 12 residues. CDR1 and CDR2 (germline): PRHDT, FYEKMQ (reference sequence). The V end lost 1 base, the J end lost 12 bases, and 10 bases lay between the germline ends. CDR3 sequence reads: CASSLEVPRQFF. CDR3 DNA sequence: TGTGCCAGCAGCTTAGAGGTCCCTAGGCAGTTCTTC.